Sequencing of this T cell receptor beta chain was carried out in a study of T cells in Graves' hyperthyroidism and ophthalmopathy. Disease duration was under 3 months in the ophthalmopathy patients, who also had a Clinical Activity Score of at least 3 and a NOSPECS grade of at least 4. Clinical symptoms, serum thyroxine, TRAb, thyroid ultrasound and orbital computed tomography established diagnosis. Overall study results and limits: Most expanded thyroid clonotypes above 0.001 recurred in blood.

This clonotype has a handful of counts. Its antigen is still unknown. The germline CDR1 and CDR2 sequences are LNHDA and SQIVND (reference sequence). Trimming took 5 bases from V and 4 from J; bases not matched to a gene: 11. The CDR3 consists of 16 residues. Researchers amplified the TCR beta CDR3 regions from RNA transcripts. TCR CDR3 underwent first-round RT-PCR with the HTBI primer set. TCRdb used MiXCR to reprocess the multiplex PCR reads, holding one entry per CDR3 protein. Here the sample spans a few hundred thousand distinct CDR3 sequences, around a fifth being singletons. The chain couples TRBV19 to TRBJ1-1, with TRBD1 matching 9 bases. This sequence originates from a woman aged 70-85 years with Graves' ophthalmopathy. Input material: blood. In nucleotides, the CDR3 is TGTGCCAGTAGTCCGCGACGTCCGGGACAGGGCACTGAAGCTTTCTTT. Its protein product is CASSPRRPGQGTEAFF.